The present TCR beta chain was sequenced within a study of cytomegalovirus exposure and HLA in healthy donors. General study points: Later analysis showed TCR association rates varying by HLA locus, highest for DRB1 and lowest for HLA-C.

About this clone itself: Its cognate antigen is unknown.

The CDR3 is made up of 13 amino acids. CDR1 is LGHNA, CDR2 YNFKEQ, per germline. V was cut by 6 bases and J by 0 bases, with 8 bases left in between. The PCR employed 60 Vbeta primers together with 13 Jbeta primers. TCRdb keeps only in-frame clones here, not all; method: immunoSEQ multiplex PCR. The sample consists of roughly 120,000 clones, around two thirds of them appearing once. At the time of sampling, donors were nominally healthy, though unrecorded immune exposures were likely. This clonotype originated in a woman between 40 and 55 years old in good health and CMV-seropositive. The genes are TRBV4-2 and TRBJ1-1, with D possibly matching TRBD1 (5 bases). The specimen sequenced was PBMCs. The CDR3 protein is CASRRGMNTEAFF. The CDR3 DNA reads TGTGCCAGCAGGCGGGGGATGAACACTGAAGCTTTCTTT.